The next 30 T cell receptor beta chains were all read from a single sample in a study of shared clonotypes between healthy human individuals (dated by TCRdb to about 2020). Library generation was performed with the immunoSEQ multiplex PCR assay. In its TCRdb copy, this immuneACCESS table keeps in-frame sequences only and misses some clones. Where compared with another copy, unresolved V genes explain less than half of these, and the others have no known cause. This sample is represented by about 2.4 million clones; 80% to 95% of them were singletons. The ten largest clonotypes hold 0.36% of the sample. Material: naive CD4+ T cells from PBMCs. This sample's cell subset or site label indicates: CD45RA+ positively selected. These receptors were obtained from a man between 18 and 35 years old in good health. Some clones in this sample may be carry-over from other donors' samples.

This chain joins TRBV10-3 and TRBJ1-6; 7 bases map to TRBD1. After removal of 11 bases from V and 8 bases from J, the junction contained 6 bases not matched to a gene. This CDR3 has 12 residues. Per the germline V gene, CDR1 is ENHRY and CDR2 is SYGVKD. CDR3 sequence: CASRTGDSPLHF. Written as DNA, the CDR3 is TGTGCCTCGCGGACAGGCGATTCACCCCTCCACTTT.

The chain couples TRBV9 to TRBJ2-1, with 7 bases lining up with TRBD2. J was trimmed by 6 bases and V by 0 bases; bases with no gene match: 6. This CDR3 comprises 15 residues. Germline lookup yields CDR1 SGDLS and CDR2 YYNGEE. The CDR3 coding sequence is TGTGCCAGCAGCGTAGCGATCGGGGGGTTCAATGAGCAGTTCTTC. This translates into CASSVAIGGFNEQFF.

The CDR3 nucleotides read TGTGCCAGCTCATCTGGGACCGCCTACGAGCAGTACTTC. Translating gives CASSSGTAYEQYF. The chain couples TRBV18 to TRBJ2-7, with D perhaps matching TRBD1 or TRBD2 (5 bases each). The CDR3 length is 13 residues. Between the trimmed V and J ends, which lost 5 bases and 2 bases, there was a span of 10 bases. CDR1 and CDR2 from the germline V gene are KGHSH and LQKENI.

A single count supports this clone. This rearrangement joins TRBV7-2 to TRBJ2-1, with D unresolved. The germline V and J ends were trimmed by 5 bases and 3 bases, with 8 bases remaining between them. The CDR3 covers 13 residues. Per the germline V gene, CDR1 is SGHTA and CDR2 is FQGNSA. Here the CDR3 reads CASSTANYNEQFF. CDR3 coding DNA: TGTGCCAGCAGCACTGCTAACTACAATGAGCAGTTCTTC.

This chain connects TRBV11-1 to TRBJ1-6; the match to TRBD1 covers 7 bases. The CDR3 length is 16 residues. Trimming removed 5 bases from V and 5 bases from J; junction bases left unmatched: 9. Looked up from germline, CDR1 is SGHAT and CDR2 is FQDESV (reference sequence). The CDR3, as DNA: TGTGCCAGCAGCATAACCGGGACAGAGGATAATTCACCCCTCCACTTT. It is translated as CASSITGTEDNSPLHF.

The table lists this clone with a few counts. The chain couples TRBV9 to TRBJ1-1; D remains ambiguous. Per germline, CDR1 SGDLS and CDR2 YYNGEE. This CDR3 has 13 amino acids. Trimming cost V 3 bases and J 5 bases, with 11 bases left between them. CDR3 DNA: TGTGCCAGCAGCGGAGGACTGTGGACTGAAGCTTTCTTT. Its translation: CASSGGLWTEAFF. The full variable domain, in which reference TRBV9 and TRBJ1-1 provide the parts outside the CDR3, is DSGVTQTPKHLITATGQRVTLRCSPRSGDLSVYWYQQSLDQGLQFLIQYYNGEERAKGNILERFSAQQFPDLHSELNLSSLELGDSALYFCASSGGLWTEAFFGQGTRLTVV.

The chain joins TRBV7-9 to TRBJ1-1; D possibly corresponds to TRBD1 (5 bases). The germline V and J ends were trimmed by 2 bases and 5 bases, with 12 bases remaining between them. The CDR3 contains 14 residues. Germline loops: CDR1 SEHNR, CDR2 FQNEAQ (reference sequence). CDR3 protein: CASSLMGGLTEAFF. Written as DNA, the CDR3 is TGTGCCAGCAGCTTAATGGGGGGGTTGACTGAAGCTTTCTTT.

The J gene is TRBJ2-3, the V gene TRBV5-1, with TRBD2 matching 12 bases. There are 17 residues in the CDR3. Germline CDR1 reads SGHRS; CDR2 reads YFSETQ. J gave up 4 bases and V 4 bases, and 10 bases lay outside the gene matches. The chain's CDR3 is CASSGASSGRAADTQYF. In DNA form, the CDR3 reads TGCGCCAGCAGCGGGGCCTCTAGCGGGAGGGCCGCAGATACGCAGTATTTT.

The chain employs TRBV6-5 and TRBJ1-1, with a possible D match to TRBD1 (6 bases). V lost 4 bases to trimming and J lost 8 bases, with 11 bases between them. Germline-derived CDR1 and CDR2 are MNHEY and SVGAGI. This CDR3 has 12 amino acids. CDR3: CASSWGRGEAFF. The DNA of the CDR3 is TGTGCCAGCAGTTGGGGGCGAGGCGAAGCTTTCTTT.

The gene calls are TRBV10-3 and TRBJ2-1, with D possibly called TRBD1 or TRBD2 (6 bases each). There are 15 residues in the CDR3. V was pared by 2 bases and J by 6 bases, with 14 bases between. Germline V lookup: CDR1 ENHRY, CDR2 SYGVKD. The CDR3 DNA reads TGTGCCATCAGTGAGGGTATTGGAGGGGGCAATGAGCAGTTCTTC. Translated: CAISEGIGGGNEQFF.

The chain employs TRBV7-9 and TRBJ1-5; D gene unclear. Trimming took off 4 bases at V and 5 bases at J, with 6 bases between the two ends. Germline lookup yields CDR1 SEHNR and CDR2 FQNEAQ (reference sequence). The CDR3 has 12 residues. CDR3 coding DNA: TGTGCCAGCAGCTACCCAGATCAGCCCCAGCATTTT. As protein: CASSYPDQPQHF. Filled out from reference TRBV7-9 and TRBJ1-5, the complete variable domain reads DTGVSQNPRHKITKRGQNVTFRCDPISEHNRLYWYRQTLGQGPEFLTYFQNEAQLEKSRLLSDRFSAERPKGSFSTLEIQRTEQGDSAMYLCASSYPDQPQHFGDGTRLSIL.

Regarding this clone: In the same sample, other DNA sequences code for this CDR3. J is TRBJ1-4 and V is TRBV7-2; tentative D call: TRBD1 (6 bases). The V end was cut by 3 bases, the J end by 8 bases, with 7 bases between. In germline, CDR1 is SGHTA, CDR2 FQGNSA. This CDR3 contains 12 residues. This chain's CDR3 is CASSFRGEKLFF. The DNA for the CDR3 is TGTGCCAGCAGCTTTAGGGGGGAAAAACTGTTTTTT.

The V gene is TRBV18, the J gene TRBJ1-1; tentative D call: TRBD1 (5 bases). Trimming shortened V by 5 bases and J by 0 bases, and 16 bases separated the two germline ends. Per germline, CDR1 KGHSH and CDR2 LQKENI. The CDR3 runs 16 residues. In DNA, the CDR3 is TGTGCCAGCTCAACATCCTATGGGGCTATGAACACTGAAGCTTTCTTT. Residues: CASSTSYGAMNTEAFF.

In this sample, this clone turned up once. This chain links TRBV28 with TRBJ1-1; D is perhaps TRBD1 (6 bases). V was trimmed by 1 base and J by 4 bases, leaving 19 bases between them. The CDR3 totals 17 residues. Looked up from germline, CDR1 is MDHEN and CDR2 is SYDVKM. In nucleotides, the CDR3 is TGTGCCAGCAGTTTATCCGCCGGGGGCGGTTGGGGCACTGAAGCTTTCTTT. Its protein is CASSLSAGGGWGTEAFF.

The CDR3 DNA sequence: TGTGCCAGCAAGGATATGGGACTGAACACCGGGGAGCTGTTTTTT. It codes for CASKDMGLNTGELFF. This rearrangement joins TRBV28 to TRBJ2-2; D may be TRBD2 (6 bases). V was shortened by 7 bases and J by 1 base, with 13 bases between the two germline ends. CDR1 is MDHEN, CDR2 SYDVKM, per germline. This CDR3 is built from 15 residues.

The rearrangement uses TRBV28 and TRBJ1-5; weak D call: TRBD1 (6 bases). V was clipped by 5 bases and J by 8 bases, with 19 bases between them. Germline V lookup: CDR1 MDHEN, CDR2 SYDVKM. CDR3 length: 15 residues. The CDR3, as DNA: TGTGCCAGCAGTCGATCTGGGACACCAGTTGAGCCCCAGCATTTT. This sequence encodes CASSRSGTPVEPQHF. Complete variable domain (other parts from reference TRBV28 and TRBJ1-5): DVKVTQSSRYLVKRTGEKVFLECVQDMDHENMFWYRQDPGLGLRLIYFSYDVKMKEKGDIPEGYSVSREKKERFSLILESASTNQTSMYLCASSRSGTPVEPQHFGDGTRLSIL.

This sequence joins TRBV21-1 and TRBJ2-3; the table's TRBD2 call for D was not verified on the DNA. TRBV21-1 is a pseudogene segment. This CDR3 spans 13 amino acids. Here the CDR3 DNA reads TGTGCCAGCAGCTCACCGGACTACCATACGCAGTATTTT. This gives the protein CASSSPDYHTQYF.

V usage is TRBV5-4 and J usage is TRBJ1-2; the D is unclear. Germline CDR1 is SGHNT and CDR2 is YYREEE (reference sequence). The V and J ends lost 5 bases and 8 bases respectively, with 22 bases between them. This CDR3 is built from 15 residues. The CDR3 loop reads CASSSSPAGLGGYTF. Here the CDR3 DNA reads TGTGCCAGCAGTAGTTCACCCGCAGGATTGGGGGGCTACACCTTC.

This chain connects TRBV5-4 to TRBJ2-7; the D gene is possibly TRBD2 (6 bases). The CDR3 totals 14 residues. Trimming left V 2 bases short and J 2 bases short, with 11 bases between. Germline loops: CDR1 SGHNT, CDR2 YYREEE (reference sequence). The CDR3 DNA reads TGTGCCAGCAGCTTCATCGGGAGTACCTACGAGCAGTACTTC. It encodes CASSFIGSTYEQYF.

The chain is built from TRBV19 and TRBJ1-5; tentatively, D is TRBD1 (6 bases). The length of the CDR3 is 14 residues. Looked up from germline, CDR1 is LNHDA and CDR2 is SQIVND (reference sequence). The germline V and J ends were trimmed by 5 bases and 6 bases, with 14 bases remaining between them. The CDR3 spells CASSLQGIPQPQHF. The CDR3 coding sequence is TGTGCCAGTAGTCTACAGGGTATCCCTCAGCCCCAGCATTTT.

A remark on this clone: This sample includes further DNA sequences coding for the same CDR3. The V call is TRBV9, the J call TRBJ1-1; 8 nucleotides match TRBD1. Germline CDR1 is SGDLS and CDR2 is YYNGEE. The CDR3 is 13 residues long. J gave up 4 bases and V 2 bases, and 1 base lay outside the gene matches. Here the CDR3 reads CASSVDRGTEAFF. DNA for the CDR3: TGTGCCAGCAGCGTCGACAGGGGCACTGAAGCTTTCTTT.

The chain is built from TRBV6-1 and TRBJ1-1; a weak D match, TRBD1 (5 bases). The CDR3 contains 15 residues. The germline gives CDR1 MNHNS, CDR2 SASEGT. V dropped 3 bases and J dropped 1 base, with 12 bases sitting between them. DNA of the CDR3: TGTGCCAGCAGTGATCCGGGGCATCAGAACACTGAAGCTTTCTTT. Amino acids: CASSDPGHQNTEAFF.

The chain combines TRBV29-1 with TRBJ1-1, with D possibly being TRBD1 (6 bases). The V gene lost 5 bases and the J gene lost 0 bases, with 10 bases spanning the gap. The CDR3 sequence is 13 residues long. The germline V gene encodes CDR1 SQVTM and CDR2 ANQGSEA. The CDR3 nucleotides are TGCAGCGTTCAGGGGACGGTGAACACTGAAGCTTTCTTT. It yields the protein CSVQGTVNTEAFF.

The genes are TRBV7-9 and TRBJ1-4, with D uncertain. Germline loops: CDR1 SEHNR, CDR2 FQNEAQ (reference sequence). V lost 6 bases to trimming and J lost 1 base, with 6 bases between them. The CDR3 covers 13 residues. CDR3 DNA: TGTGCCAGCAGTTTCCAAACTAATGAAAAACTGTTTTTT. Its protein is CASSFQTNEKLFF.

V gene TRBV2 combines with J gene TRBJ2-3, with D perhaps matching TRBD2 (5 bases). In germline, CDR1 is SNHLY, CDR2 FYNNEI. Trimming pared 3 bases from V and 9 bases from J, leaving 10 bases between. CDR3 size: 12 residues. The CDR3 sequence: CASSDEGPTQYF. DNA for the CDR3: TGTGCCAGCAGTGATGAGGGCCCCACGCAGTATTTT.

The V gene is TRBV7-2, the J gene TRBJ1-5; possible D gene TRBD1, 6 bases. Trimming removed 5 bases from V and 5 bases from J, with 16 bases in between. Per germline, CDR1 SGHTA and CDR2 FQGNSA. This CDR3 has 15 amino acids. As DNA, the CDR3 is TGTGCCAGCAGCCCGCCCGGGACACCAGATCAGCCCCAGCATTTT. Amino acids: CASSPPGTPDQPQHF.

The gene calls are TRBV18 and TRBJ1-2, with D uncertain. Trimming left V 11 bases short and J 0 bases short, with 16 bases between. The germline CDR1 and CDR2 sequences are KGHSH and LQKENI. The CDR3 has 14 amino acids. CDR3 DNA: TGTGCCTCCTATCAAGGGAGCACTAACTATGGCTACACCTTC. Translated: CASYQGSTNYGYTF.

The V gene is TRBV5-1, the J gene TRBJ1-1; 9 nucleotides align to TRBD1. The CDR3 consists of 15 residues. V shed 4 bases and J 1 base; nucleotides not matched to a gene: 5. CDR1 is SGHRS and CDR2 is YFSETQ in the germline V gene. CDR3 sequence (DNA): TGCGCCAGCAGCCCCTGGACAGGGGCGAACACTGAAGCTTTCTTT. As protein: CASSPWTGANTEAFF.

The rearrangement joins TRBV6-1 to TRBJ1-1; no clear D. The CDR3 is 11 residues long. The V gene lost 7 bases and the J gene lost 1 base, with 4 bases spanning the gap. Germline lookup yields CDR1 MNHNS and CDR2 SASEGT. CDR3 in DNA: TGTGCCAGCACCTCGAACACTGAAGCTTTCTTT. Amino acid sequence: CASTSNTEAFF.

This chain joins TRBV19 and TRBJ2-3; the match to TRBD2 covers 13 bases. There are 14 residues in the CDR3. From germline, CDR1 is LNHDA and CDR2 SQIVND (reference sequence). The V segment lost 6 bases and the J segment 4 bases; nucleotides outside the gene matches: 1. The CDR3 sequence: CASRLAGGPDTQYF. In DNA, the CDR3 is TGTGCCAGTAGACTAGCGGGAGGGCCAGATACGCAGTATTTT. Full variable domain (rest looked up from reference TRBV19 and TRBJ2-3): DGGITQSPKYLFRKEGQNVTLSCEQNLNHDAMYWYRQDPGQGLRLIYYSQIVNDFQKGDIAEGYSVSREKKESFPLTVTSAQKNPTAFYLCASRLAGGPDTQYFGPGTRLTVL.